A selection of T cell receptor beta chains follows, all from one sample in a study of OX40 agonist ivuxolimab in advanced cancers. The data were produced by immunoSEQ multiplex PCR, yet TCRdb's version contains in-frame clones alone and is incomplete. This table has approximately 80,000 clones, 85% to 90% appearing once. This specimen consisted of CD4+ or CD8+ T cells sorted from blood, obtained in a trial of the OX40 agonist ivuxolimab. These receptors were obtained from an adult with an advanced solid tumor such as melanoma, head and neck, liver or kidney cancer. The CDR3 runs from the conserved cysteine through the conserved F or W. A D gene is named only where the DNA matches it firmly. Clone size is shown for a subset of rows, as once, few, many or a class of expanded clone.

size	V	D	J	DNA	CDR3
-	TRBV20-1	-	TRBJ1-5	TGCAGTGGGCAAAGCAATCAGCCCCAGCATTTT	CSGQSNQPQHF
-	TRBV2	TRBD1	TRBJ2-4	TGTGCCAGCAGTCCCGGACAGGGCGTTAACATTCAGTACTTC	CASSPGQGVNIQYF
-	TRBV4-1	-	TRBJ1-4	TGCGCCAGCAGCCAAGATACAAGTGGAAAACTGTTTTTT	CASSQDTSGKLFF
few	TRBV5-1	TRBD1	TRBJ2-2	TGCGCCAGCAGGGCCGGGACAGGGGGAACCGGGGAGCTGTTTTTT	CASRAGTGGTGELFF
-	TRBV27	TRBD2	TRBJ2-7	TGTGCCAGCAGTCTCCGCGCGGGAGGGCTCGAGCAGTACTTC	CASSLRAGGLEQYF
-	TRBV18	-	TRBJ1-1	TGTGCCAGCTCACGTTCAGGGGAAGGGGACACTGAAGCTTTCTTT	CASSRSGEGDTEAFF
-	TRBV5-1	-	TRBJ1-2	TGCGCCAGCAGCTTGGGCAGTAACTATGGCTACACCTTC	CASSLGSNYGYTF
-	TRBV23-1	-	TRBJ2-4	TGCGCCCTAATCGGGGGGCGAAGGAACATTCAGTACTTC	CALIGGRRNIQYF
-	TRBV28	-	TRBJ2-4	TGTGCCAGCAAGGGACCCGGGCTTAGAAACATTCAGTACTTC	CASKGPGLRNIQYF
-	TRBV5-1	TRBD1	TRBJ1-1	TGCGCCAGCAGCCCCCCAGGGGGAGGAACTGAAGCTTTCTTT	CASSPPGGGTEAFF
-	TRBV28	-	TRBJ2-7	TGTGCCAGCAGTTTATGGGCCAGCTCCTACGAGCAGTACTTC	CASSLWASSYEQYF
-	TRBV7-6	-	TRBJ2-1	TGTGCCAGCAGCCGCCTTGGGGGGCCCTACAATGAGCAGTTCTTC	CASSRLGGPYNEQFF
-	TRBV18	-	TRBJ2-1	TGTGCCAGCTCACCCGGTCGGCTAGATGAGCAGTTCTTC	CASSPGRLDEQFF
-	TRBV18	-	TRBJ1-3	TGTGCCAGCTCACCACCGTCCGGCTCTGGAAACACCATATATTTT	CASSPPSGSGNTIYF
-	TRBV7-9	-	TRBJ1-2	TGTGCCAGCAGCCTTTGGGACCGATCGAACTATGGCTACACCTTC	CASSLWDRSNYGYTF
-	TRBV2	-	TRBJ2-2	TGTGCCAGCAGTGACGGGGTCGGGGAGCTGTTTTTT	CASSDGVGELFF
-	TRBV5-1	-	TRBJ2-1	TGCGCCAGCAGCCCTTTCGGGGACTCCTACAATGAGCAGTTCTTC	CASSPFGDSYNEQFF
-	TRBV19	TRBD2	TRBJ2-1	TGTGCCAGTAGTCCCTGGACTAGCGGGGGGTACAATGAGCAGTTCTTC	CASSPWTSGGYNEQFF
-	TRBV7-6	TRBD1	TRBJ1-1	TGTGCCAGCAGCCCATCCGGGACAGTCACTGAAGCTTTCTTT	CASSPSGTVTEAFF
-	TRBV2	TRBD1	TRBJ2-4	TGTGCCAGCAGACAGGGGGCCAAAAACATTCAGTACTTC	CASRQGAKNIQYF
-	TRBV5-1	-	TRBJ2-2	TGCGCCAGCAGCTTGTGGGGGGAGAACACCGGGGAGCTGTTTTTT	CASSLWGENTGELFF
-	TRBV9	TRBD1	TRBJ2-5	TGTGCCAGCAGCGTTGGCGAGACAGGGGGCCAAGAGACCCAGTACTTC	CASSVGETGGQETQYF
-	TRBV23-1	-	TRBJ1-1	TGCGCCAGCAGTCAATCGGTGTTGGATAGGCACACTGAAGCTTTCTTT	CASSQSVLDRHTEAFF
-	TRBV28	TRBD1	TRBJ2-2	TGTGCCAGCAGTTCCCGACAGGGGTACACCGGGGAGCTGTTTTTT	CASSSRQGYTGELFF
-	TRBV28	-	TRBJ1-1	TGTGCCAGCAGTTTCTTTGGAGGGGAGAACACTGAAGCTTTCTTT	CASSFFGGENTEAFF
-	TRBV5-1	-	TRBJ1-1	TGCGCCAGCAGCTGGGATTTAGGGAACACTGAAGCTTTCTTT	CASSWDLGNTEAFF
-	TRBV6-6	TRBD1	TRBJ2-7	TGTGCCAGCAGTGCCCCACAGGGGGCGGTCTACGAGCAGTACTTC	CASSAPQGAVYEQYF
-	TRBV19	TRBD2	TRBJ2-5	TGTGCCAGTAGTCCAGGGACTAGCGGGGGGACCCAGTACTTC	CASSPGTSGGTQYF
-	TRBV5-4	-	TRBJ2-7	TGTGCCAGCCTAAAAGATTTACAGGGCTACGAGCAGTACTTC	CASLKDLQGYEQYF
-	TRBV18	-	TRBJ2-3	TGTGCCAGCTCACCGTCCTCGCCGGATACGCAGTATTTT	CASSPSSPDTQYF
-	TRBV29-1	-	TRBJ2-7	TGCAGCGTTGAGGGTTCGGACAGAGTTTACGAGCAGTACTTC	CSVEGSDRVYEQYF
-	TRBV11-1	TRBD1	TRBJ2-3	TGTGCCAGCAGCTTCTACGAGCACAGGGGATCAGATACGCAGTATTTT	CASSFYEHRGSDTQYF
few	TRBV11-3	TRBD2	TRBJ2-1	TGTGCCAGCAGCCACGGAGGTAGCGGGAGAAATGAGCAGTTCTTC	CASSHGGSGRNEQFF
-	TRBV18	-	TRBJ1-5	TGTGCCAGCTCACCAGAGGGACATATCAATCAGCCCCAGCATTTT	CASSPEGHINQPQHF
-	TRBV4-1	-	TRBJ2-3	TGCGCCAGCAGCCAAGTTGGCAGGAGGGCTGGAGATACGCAGTATTTT	CASSQVGRRAGDTQYF
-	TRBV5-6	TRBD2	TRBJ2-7	TGTGCCAGCAGCTTTGGGGGGGTGACCTACGAGCAGTACTTC	CASSFGGVTYEQYF
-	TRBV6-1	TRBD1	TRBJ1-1	TGTGCCAGCATGGGACAGGGAACTGAAGCTTTCTTT	CASMGQGTEAFF
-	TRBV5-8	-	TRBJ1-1	TGTGCCAGCAGCTCAATCGGAGCCAACAGGGCAGTGGCTTTCTTT	CASSSIGANRAVAFF
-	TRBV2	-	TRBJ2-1	TGTGCCAGCAGTGCTCGGACAGCTACAACCTACAATGAGCAGTTCTTC	CASSARTATTYNEQFF
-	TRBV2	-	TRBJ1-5	TGTGCCAGCAGGAGGGACAGCAATCAGCCCCAGCATTTT	CASRRDSNQPQHF
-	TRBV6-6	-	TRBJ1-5	TGTGCCAGCAGGGACATGGGGGGCCGGGACAATCAGCCCCAGCATTTT	CASRDMGGRDNQPQHF
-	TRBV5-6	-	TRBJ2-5	TGTGCCAGCAGCTCTGGACAGCGGTGGGAGACCCAGTACTTC	CASSSGQRWETQYF
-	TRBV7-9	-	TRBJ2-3	TGTGCCAGCAGTTATACCCCGCCAGATACGCAGTATTTT	CASSYTPPDTQYF
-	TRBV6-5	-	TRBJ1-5	TGTGCCACCTCCCGGGGGCGGGGAGATCAGCCCCAGCATTTT	CATSRGRGDQPQHF
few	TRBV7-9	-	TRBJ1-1	TGTGCCAGCAGCTTAGACGGCGACACTGAAGCTTTCTTT	CASSLDGDTEAFF
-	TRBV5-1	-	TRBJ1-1	TGCGCCAGCAGCTTGGATGGTCTAATCAGGACTGAAGCTTTCTTT	CASSLDGLIRTEAFF
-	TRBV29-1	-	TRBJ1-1	TGCAGCGTTGACGGGGAGTACACTGAAGCTTTCTTT	CSVDGEYTEAFF
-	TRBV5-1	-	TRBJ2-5	TGCGCCAGCAGCCCGGAGGTCGCAGGGGATCAGGAGACCCAGTACTTC	CASSPEVAGDQETQYF
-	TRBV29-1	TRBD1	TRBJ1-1	TGCAGCGGTGACAGGGGAAACACTGAAGCTTTCTTT	CSGDRGNTEAFF
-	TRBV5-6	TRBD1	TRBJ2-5	TGTGCCAGCAGCTCCCCCAGGGGGCGCGGTTCTGAGACCCAGTACTTC	CASSSPRGRGSETQYF
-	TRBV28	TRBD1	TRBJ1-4	TGTGCCAGCAGTGGGGGGGACAGTGCAGGATTCACAACTAATGAAAAACTGTTTTTT	CASSGGDSAGFTTNEKLFF
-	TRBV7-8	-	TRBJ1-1	TGTGCCAGCAGCAGACATAGGGAGACTGAAGCTTTCTTT	CASSRHRETEAFF
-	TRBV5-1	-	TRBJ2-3	TGCGCCAGCAGCCCCCGGGACCCGCCAGATACGCAGTATTTT	CASSPRDPPDTQYF
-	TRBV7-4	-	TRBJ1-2	TGTGCCAGCAGCTTGCTTGGGACTGGTTATGGCTACACCTTC	CASSLLGTGYGYTF
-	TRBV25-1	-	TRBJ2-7	TGTGCCAGCAGTGATGGGAACTACGAGCAGTACTTC	CASSDGNYEQYF